This TCR beta chain was identified in a study of T cell responses to AZD1222 COVID-19 vaccine. Points from the study as a whole: A mostly white British donor set with more females was recruited, and clonal diversity was possibly underestimated. Spike-spanning, vaccine-associated CD4 TCRs were dominant at 160-218 and 743-854.

The repertoire was sequenced with immunoSEQ multiplex PCR; TCRdb's copy has only in-frame clones and lacks some. The sample records fewer than 110,000 clones, roughly 84% being singletons. The ends lost 8 bases at V and 5 bases at J; junction bases unmatched: 11. In germline, CDR1 is LNHDA, CDR2 SQIVND (reference sequence). The CDR3 has 16 amino acids. Of note for this clone: The target antigen is unknown.

The sequence was collected from an adult in good health. The sequencing used peripheral blood, collected on day 0 of AZD1222 vaccination. The J gene is TRBJ1-6, the V gene TRBV19; 8 bases line up with TRBD1. The CDR3 is CASGTSAGQDNSPLHF. CDR3 bases: TGTGCCAGTGGGACTTCGGCGGGACAGGATAATTCACCCCTCCACTTT. Full variable domain (remainder filled in from reference TRBV19 and TRBJ1-6): DGGITQSPKYLFRKEGQNVTLSCEQNLNHDAMYWYRQDPGQGLRLIYYSQIVNDFQKGDIAEGYSVSREKKESFPLTVTSAQKNPTAFYLCASGTSAGQDNSPLHFGNGTRLTVT.